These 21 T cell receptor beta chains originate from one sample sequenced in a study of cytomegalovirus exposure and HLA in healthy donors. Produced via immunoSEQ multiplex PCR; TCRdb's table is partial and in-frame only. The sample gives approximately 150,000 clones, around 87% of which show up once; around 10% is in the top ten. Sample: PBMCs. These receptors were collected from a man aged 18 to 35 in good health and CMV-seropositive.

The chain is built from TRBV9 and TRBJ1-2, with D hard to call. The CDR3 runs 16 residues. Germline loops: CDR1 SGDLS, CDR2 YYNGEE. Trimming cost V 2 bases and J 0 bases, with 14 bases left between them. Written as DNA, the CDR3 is TGTGCCAGCAGCGTCGGGTCCCCGCTTGCTAACTATGGCTACACCTTC. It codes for CASSVGSPLANYGYTF.

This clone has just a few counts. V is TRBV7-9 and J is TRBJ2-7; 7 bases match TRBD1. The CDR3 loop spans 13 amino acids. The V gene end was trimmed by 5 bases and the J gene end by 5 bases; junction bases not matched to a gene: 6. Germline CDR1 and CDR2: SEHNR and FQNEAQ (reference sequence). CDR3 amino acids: CASSSGQVHEQYF. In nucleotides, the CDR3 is TGTGCCAGCAGCAGCGGACAGGTACACGAGCAGTACTTC. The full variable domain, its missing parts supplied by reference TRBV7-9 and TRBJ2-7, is DTGVSQNPRHKITKRGQNVTFRCDPISEHNRLYWYRQTLGQGPEFLTYFQNEAQLEKSRLLSDRFSAERPKGSFSTLEIQRTEQGDSAMYLCASSSGQVHEQYFGPGTRLTVT.

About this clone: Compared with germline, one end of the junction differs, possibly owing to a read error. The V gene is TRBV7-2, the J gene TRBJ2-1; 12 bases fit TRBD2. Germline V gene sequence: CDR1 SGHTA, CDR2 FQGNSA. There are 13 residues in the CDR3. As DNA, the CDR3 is TGTGCCAGCAGCTCTAGCGGGGGGGCCGAGCGGTTCTTC. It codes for CASSSSGGAERFF.

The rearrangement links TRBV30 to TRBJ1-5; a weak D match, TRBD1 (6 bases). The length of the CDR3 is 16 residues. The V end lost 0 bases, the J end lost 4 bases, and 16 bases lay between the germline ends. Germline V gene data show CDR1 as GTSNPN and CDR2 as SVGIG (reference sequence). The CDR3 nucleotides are TGTGCCTGGAGTGTCCAACAAACAGGGCCTAATCAGCCCCAGCATTTT. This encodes CAWSVQQTGPNQPQHF.

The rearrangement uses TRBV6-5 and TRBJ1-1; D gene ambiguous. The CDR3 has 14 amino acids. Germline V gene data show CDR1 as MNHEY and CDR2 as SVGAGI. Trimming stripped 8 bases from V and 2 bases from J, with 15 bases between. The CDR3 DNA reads TGTGCCAGCCGTAGGGAGGGAAAAAACACTGAAGCTTTCTTT. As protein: CASRREGKNTEAFF.

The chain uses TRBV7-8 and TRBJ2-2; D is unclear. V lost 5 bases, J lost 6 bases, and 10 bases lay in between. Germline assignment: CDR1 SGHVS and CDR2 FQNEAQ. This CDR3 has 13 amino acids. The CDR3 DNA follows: TGTGCCAGCAGCGAACAGCCTGCCGGGGAGCTGTTTTTT. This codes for CASSEQPAGELFF.

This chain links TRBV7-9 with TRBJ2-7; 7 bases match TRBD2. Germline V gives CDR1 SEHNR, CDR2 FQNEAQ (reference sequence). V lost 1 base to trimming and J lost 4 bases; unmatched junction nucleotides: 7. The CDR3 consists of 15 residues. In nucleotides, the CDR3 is TGTGCCAGCAGCTTAGGCCGGGGTAGCGGGTACGAGCAGTACTTC. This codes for CASSLGRGSGYEQYF.

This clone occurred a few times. The CDR3 is CASSERKRGHEKLFF. CDR3 sequence (DNA): TGTGCCAGCAGTGAGAGAAAGCGGGGGCATGAAAAACTGTTTTTT. The rearrangement joins TRBV2 to TRBJ1-4, with D maybe TRBD1 (6 bases). The germline V gene has CDR1 SNHLY and CDR2 FYNNEI. The CDR3 is made up of 15 amino acids. Trimming pared 3 bases from V and 6 bases from J, leaving 14 bases between.

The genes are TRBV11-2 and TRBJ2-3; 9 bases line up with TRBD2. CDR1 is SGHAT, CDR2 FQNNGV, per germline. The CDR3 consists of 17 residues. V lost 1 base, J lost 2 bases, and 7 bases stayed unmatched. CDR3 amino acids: CASSLGRGTSNTDTQYF. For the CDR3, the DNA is TGTGCCAGCAGCTTAGGTCGCGGGACTAGCAACACAGATACGCAGTATTTT.

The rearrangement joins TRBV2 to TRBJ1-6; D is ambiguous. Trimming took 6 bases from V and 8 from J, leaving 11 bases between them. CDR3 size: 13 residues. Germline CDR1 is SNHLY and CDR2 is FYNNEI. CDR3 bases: TGTGCCAGCAGCCAAGAGGTCTATTCACCCCTCCACTTT. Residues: CASSQEVYSPLHF.

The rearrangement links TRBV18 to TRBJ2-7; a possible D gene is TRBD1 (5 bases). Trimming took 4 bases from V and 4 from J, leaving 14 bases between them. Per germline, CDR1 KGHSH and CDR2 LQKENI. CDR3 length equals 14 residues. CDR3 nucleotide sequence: TGTGCCAGCTCACTCGACCCTACAGGATACGAGCAGTACTTC. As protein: CASSLDPTGYEQYF. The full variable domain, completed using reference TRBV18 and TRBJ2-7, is NAGVMQNPRHLVRRRGQEARLRCSPMKGHSHVYWYRQLPEEGLKFMVYLQKENIIDESGMPKERFSAEFPKEGPSILRIQQVVRGDSAAYFCASSLDPTGYEQYFGPGTRLTVT.

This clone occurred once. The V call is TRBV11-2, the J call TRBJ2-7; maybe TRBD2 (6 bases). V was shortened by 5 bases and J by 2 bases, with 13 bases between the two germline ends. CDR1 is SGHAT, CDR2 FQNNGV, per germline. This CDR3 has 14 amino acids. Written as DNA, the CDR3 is TGTGCCAGCAGCCAGGCGGGGAGGACCTACGAGCAGTACTTC. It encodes CASSQAGRTYEQYF.

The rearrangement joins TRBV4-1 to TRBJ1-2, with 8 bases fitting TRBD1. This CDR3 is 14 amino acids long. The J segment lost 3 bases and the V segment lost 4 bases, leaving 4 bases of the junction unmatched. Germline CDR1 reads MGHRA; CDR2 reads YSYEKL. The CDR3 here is CASSRGQGHYGYTF. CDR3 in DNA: TGCGCCAGCAGCCGCGGACAGGGTCACTATGGCTACACCTTC.

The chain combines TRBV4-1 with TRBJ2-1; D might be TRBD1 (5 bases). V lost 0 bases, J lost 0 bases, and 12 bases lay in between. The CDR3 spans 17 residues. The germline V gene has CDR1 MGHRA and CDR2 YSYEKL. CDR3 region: CASSQEHRPSSYNEQFF. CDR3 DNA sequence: TGCGCCAGCAGCCAAGAACACAGGCCCAGCTCCTACAATGAGCAGTTCTTC.

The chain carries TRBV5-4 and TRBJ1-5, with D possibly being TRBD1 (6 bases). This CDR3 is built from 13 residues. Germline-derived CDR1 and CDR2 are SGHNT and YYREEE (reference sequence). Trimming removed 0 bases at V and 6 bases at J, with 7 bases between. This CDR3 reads CASSLGGGQPQHF. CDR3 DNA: TGTGCCAGCAGCTTGGGAGGGGGTCAGCCCCAGCATTTT.

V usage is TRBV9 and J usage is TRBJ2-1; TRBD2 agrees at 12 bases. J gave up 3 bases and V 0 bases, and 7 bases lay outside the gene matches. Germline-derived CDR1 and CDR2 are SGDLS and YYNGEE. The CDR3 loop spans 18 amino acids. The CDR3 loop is CASSVGLAGGPYYNEQFF. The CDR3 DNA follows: TGTGCCAGCAGCGTAGGGCTAGCGGGAGGGCCTTACTACAATGAGCAGTTCTTC.

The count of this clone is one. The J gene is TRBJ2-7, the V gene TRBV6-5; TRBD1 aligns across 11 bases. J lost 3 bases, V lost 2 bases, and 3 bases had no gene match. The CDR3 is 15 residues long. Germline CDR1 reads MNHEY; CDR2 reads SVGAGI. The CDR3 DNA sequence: TGTGCCAGCAGTTACGCCGGGACAGGGGGCTACGAGCAGTACTTC. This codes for CASSYAGTGGYEQYF.

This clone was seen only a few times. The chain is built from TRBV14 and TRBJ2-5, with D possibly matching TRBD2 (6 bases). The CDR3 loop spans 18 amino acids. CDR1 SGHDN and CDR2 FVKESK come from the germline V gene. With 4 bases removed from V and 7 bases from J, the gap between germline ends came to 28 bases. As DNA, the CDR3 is TGTGCCAGCAGCCCCTATAATCCGCTGGGGGGTGTCGGAGGGACCCAGTACTTC. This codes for CASSPYNPLGGVGGTQYF.

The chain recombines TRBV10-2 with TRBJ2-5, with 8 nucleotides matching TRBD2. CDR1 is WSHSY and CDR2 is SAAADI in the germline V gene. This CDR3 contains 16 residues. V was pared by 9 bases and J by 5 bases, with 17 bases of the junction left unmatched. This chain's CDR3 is CASRSRRRGGRETQYF. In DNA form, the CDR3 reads TGCGCCAGTAGAAGTAGAAGACGGGGGGGCCGGGAGACCCAGTACTTC.

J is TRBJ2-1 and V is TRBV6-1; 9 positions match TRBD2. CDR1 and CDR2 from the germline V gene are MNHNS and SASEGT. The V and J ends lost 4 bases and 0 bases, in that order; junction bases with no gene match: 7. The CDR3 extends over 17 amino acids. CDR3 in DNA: TGTGCCAGCAGTGGACTAGCGGTACTGAGCTCCTACAATGAGCAGTTCTTC. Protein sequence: CASSGLAVLSSYNEQFF.

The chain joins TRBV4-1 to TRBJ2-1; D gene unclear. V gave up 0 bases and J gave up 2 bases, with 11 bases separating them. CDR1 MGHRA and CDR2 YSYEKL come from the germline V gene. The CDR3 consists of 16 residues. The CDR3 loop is CASSQDSAVTYNEQFF. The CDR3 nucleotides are TGCGCCAGCAGCCAAGATTCTGCAGTAACCTACAATGAGCAGTTCTTC.